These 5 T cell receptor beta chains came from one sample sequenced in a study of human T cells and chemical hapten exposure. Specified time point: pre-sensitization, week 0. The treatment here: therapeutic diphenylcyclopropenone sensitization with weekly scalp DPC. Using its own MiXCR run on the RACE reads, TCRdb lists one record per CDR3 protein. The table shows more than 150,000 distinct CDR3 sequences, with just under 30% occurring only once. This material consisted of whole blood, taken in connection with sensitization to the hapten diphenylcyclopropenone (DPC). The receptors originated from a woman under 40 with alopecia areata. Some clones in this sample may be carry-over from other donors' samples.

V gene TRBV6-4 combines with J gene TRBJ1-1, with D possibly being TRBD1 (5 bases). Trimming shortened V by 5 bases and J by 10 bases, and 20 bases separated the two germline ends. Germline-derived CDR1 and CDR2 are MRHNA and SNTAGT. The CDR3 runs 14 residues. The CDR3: CASSHPDSQGAAFF. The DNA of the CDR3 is TGTGCCAGCAGTCATCCCGACAGTCAAGGGGCAGCTTTCTTT.

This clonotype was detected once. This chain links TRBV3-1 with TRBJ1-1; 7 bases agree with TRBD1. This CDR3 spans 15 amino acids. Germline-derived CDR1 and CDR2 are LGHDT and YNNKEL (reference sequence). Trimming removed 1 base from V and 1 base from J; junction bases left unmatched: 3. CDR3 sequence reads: CASSQGQGTNTEAFF. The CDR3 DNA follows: TGTGCCAGCAGCCAAGGACAGGGAACGAACACTGAAGCTTTCTTT.

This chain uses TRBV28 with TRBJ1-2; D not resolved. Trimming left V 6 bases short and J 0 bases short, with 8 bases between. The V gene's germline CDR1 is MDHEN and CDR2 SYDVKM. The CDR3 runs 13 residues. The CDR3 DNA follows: TGTGCCAGCAGGACGAGCCCTAACTATGGCTACACCTTC. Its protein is CASRTSPNYGYTF.

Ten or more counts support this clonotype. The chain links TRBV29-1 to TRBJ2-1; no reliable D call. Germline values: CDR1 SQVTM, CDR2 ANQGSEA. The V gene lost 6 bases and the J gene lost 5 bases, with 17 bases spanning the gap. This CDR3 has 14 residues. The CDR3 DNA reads TGCAGCGTAGGAGACAAATTCGGGCACAATGAGCAGTTCTTC. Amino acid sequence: CSVGDKFGHNEQFF.

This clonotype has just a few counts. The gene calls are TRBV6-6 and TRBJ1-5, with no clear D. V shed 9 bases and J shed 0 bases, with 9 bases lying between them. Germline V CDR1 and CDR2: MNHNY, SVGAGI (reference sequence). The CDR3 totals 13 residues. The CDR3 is CASMDYSNQPQHF. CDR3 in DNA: TGTGCCAGTATGGATTATAGCAATCAGCCCCAGCATTTT.